These 13 T cell receptor beta chains originate from one sample sequenced in a study of cytomegalovirus exposure and HLA in healthy donors. 60 Vbeta and 13 Jbeta primers were used in PCR. Libraries were prepared by immunoSEQ multiplex PCR; TCRdb keeps only in-frame clonotypes and omits some of them. The sample shows 150,000 to 250,000 clones, 70% to 90% of them seen only once. Sequenced material: PBMCs. The source of these receptors is a woman aged 45-60 years in good health and CMV-seronegative.

This sequence joins TRBV5-1 and TRBJ1-2; tentative D call: TRBD1 (5 bases). The CDR3 runs to 13 residues. CDR1 and CDR2 (germline): SGHRS, YFSETQ. Trimming removed 4 bases at V and 4 bases at J, with 11 bases between. The CDR3 nucleotides are TGCGCCAGCAGCAGAGAAACAGGCTATGGCTACACCTTC. It is translated as CASSRETGYGYTF.

The V call is TRBV28, the J call TRBJ2-4; D is unresolved. CDR1 and CDR2 from the germline V gene are MDHEN and SYDVKM. The CDR3 sequence is 15 residues long. The V and J ends lost 6 bases and 3 bases respectively, with 15 bases between them. In nucleotides, the CDR3 is TGTGCCAGCAGCCCCCTCCAGGCTATCAAAAACATTCAGTACTTC. As protein: CASSPLQAIKNIQYF. The entire variable domain, with the rest obtained from reference TRBV28 and TRBJ2-4, is as follows: DVKVTQSSRYLVKRTGEKVFLECVQDMDHENMFWYRQDPGLGLRLIYFSYDVKMKEKGDIPEGYSVSREKKERFSLILESASTNQTSMYLCASSPLQAIKNIQYFGAGTRLSVL.

For the CDR3, the DNA is TGTGCCTGGAGTGTAGCCGGGACTCTATATTTT. This encodes CAWSVAGTLYF. The rearrangement uses TRBV30 and TRBJ1-3, with D possibly TRBD1 on 5 matching bases. The CDR3 has 11 residues. V shed 0 bases and J shed 14 bases, with 11 bases lying between them. Germline lookup yields CDR1 GTSNPN and CDR2 SVGIG (reference sequence).

The chain recombines TRBV27 with TRBJ2-1; 7 bases align to TRBD2. Unmatched junction bases numbered 15, after V lost 5 bases and J lost 8 bases. The CDR3 is 16 residues long. Germline V lookup: CDR1 MNHEY, CDR2 SMNVEV (reference sequence). CDR3 nucleotides: TGTGCCAGCAGTCGCCGTCCCGGGACTACCCACCATGAGCAGTTCTTC. This gives the protein CASSRRPGTTHHEQFF.

This chain links TRBV6-5 with TRBJ1-5, with D tentatively TRBD1 (6 bases). Germline CDR1 reads MNHEY; CDR2 reads SVGAGI. Trimming took off 7 bases at V and 2 bases at J, with 12 bases between the two ends. The CDR3 is 14 amino acids. CDR3 protein: CASKQGTRNQPQHF. The CDR3 DNA sequence: TGTGCCAGCAAGCAGGGGACGCGCAATCAGCCCCAGCATTTT.

V usage is TRBV7-8 and J usage is TRBJ1-2, with TRBD1 identical over 8 bases. This CDR3 spans 15 amino acids. The V and J ends lost 3 bases and 4 bases, in that order; junction bases with no gene match: 7. Germline lookup yields CDR1 SGHVS and CDR2 FQNEAQ. For the CDR3, the DNA is TGTGCCAGCAGCTTTCAGGGGGCGGGGAGCTATGGCTACACCTTC. This codes for CASSFQGAGSYGYTF.

V is TRBV5-1 and J is TRBJ2-5, with TRBD1 as a possible D gene (6 bases). V was clipped by 0 bases and J by 4 bases, with 13 bases between them. This CDR3 comprises 15 residues. Germline values: CDR1 SGHRS, CDR2 YFSETQ. The CDR3: CASSLAAGARETQYF. For the CDR3, the DNA is TGCGCCAGCAGCTTGGCGGCAGGGGCCCGAGAGACCCAGTACTTC.

To note about this clone: Compared with germline, one end of the junction differs, possibly owing to a read error. Other DNA variants within this sample encode the same CDR3. V usage is TRBV5-4 and J usage is TRBJ2-7; 12 bases are a match to TRBD2. Per the germline V gene, CDR1 is SGHNT and CDR2 is YYREEE (reference sequence). The CDR3 runs 16 residues. CDR3 in amino acids: CASSFGLAGSSYEQYF. DNA for the CDR3: TGTGCCAGCAGTTTTGGACTAGCGGGGAGCTCCTATGAGCAGTACTTC.

This sequence joins TRBV13 and TRBJ2-5; no clear D. The CDR3 spans 12 residues. Trimming removed 5 bases at V and 5 bases at J, with 9 bases between. Germline CDR1 is PRHDT and CDR2 is FYEKMQ (reference sequence). In nucleotides, the CDR3 is TGTGCCAGCAGCCGAACTTTGGAGACCCAGTACTTC. It is translated as CASSRTLETQYF.

The gene calls are TRBV4-3 and TRBJ1-5, with 7 bases aligning to TRBD1. With V trimmed by 0 bases and J by 5 bases, 4 bases remained unmatched. The germline CDR1 and CDR2 sequences are LGHNA and YSLEER. The CDR3 runs 15 residues. The CDR3 sequence is CASSQDWTGDQPQHF. In DNA form, the CDR3 reads TGCGCCAGCAGCCAAGATTGGACAGGTGATCAGCCCCAGCATTTT.

J is TRBJ1-1 and V is TRBV29-1; D is possibly TRBD1 (5 bases). Deletions cut 7 bases from V and 1 base from J, with 10 bases between. The CDR3 covers 12 residues. CDR1 is SQVTM and CDR2 is ANQGSEA in the germline V gene. CDR3: CSAQTGNTEAFF. Written as DNA, the CDR3 is TGCAGCGCACAAACAGGGAACACTGAAGCTTTCTTT.

The V call is TRBV6-1, the J call TRBJ2-5; a weak D match, TRBD1 (6 bases). Germline V gene data show CDR1 as MNHNS and CDR2 as SASEGT. The CDR3 has 13 residues. Trimming took off 4 bases at V and 3 bases at J, with 9 bases between the two ends. The CDR3 loop is CASSGGRKETQYF. In DNA form, the CDR3 reads TGTGCCAGCAGTGGGGGGCGTAAAGAGACCCAGTACTTC.

V is TRBV2 and J is TRBJ1-2; 12 bases are a match to TRBD1. J lost 6 bases, V lost 6 bases, and 5 bases had no gene match. The CDR3 runs to 14 residues. Germline V gives CDR1 SNHLY, CDR2 FYNNEI. This CDR3 reads CASRRGQGANGYTF. CDR3 in DNA: TGTGCCAGCAGGAGGGGACAGGGGGCGAATGGCTACACCTTC.